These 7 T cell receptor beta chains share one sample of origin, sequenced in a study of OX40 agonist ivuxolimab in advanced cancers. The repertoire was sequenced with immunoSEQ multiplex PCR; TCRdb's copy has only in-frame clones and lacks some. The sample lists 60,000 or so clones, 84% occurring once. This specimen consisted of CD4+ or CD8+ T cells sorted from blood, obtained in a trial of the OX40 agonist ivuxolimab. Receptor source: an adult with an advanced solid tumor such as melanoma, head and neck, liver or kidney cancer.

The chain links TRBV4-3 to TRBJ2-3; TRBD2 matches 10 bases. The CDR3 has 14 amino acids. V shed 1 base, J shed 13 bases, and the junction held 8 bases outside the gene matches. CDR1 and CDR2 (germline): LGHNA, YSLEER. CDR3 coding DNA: TGCGCCAGCAGCCAAGGACCCGACGGACTAGCGGAGTATTTT. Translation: CASSQGPDGLAEYF.

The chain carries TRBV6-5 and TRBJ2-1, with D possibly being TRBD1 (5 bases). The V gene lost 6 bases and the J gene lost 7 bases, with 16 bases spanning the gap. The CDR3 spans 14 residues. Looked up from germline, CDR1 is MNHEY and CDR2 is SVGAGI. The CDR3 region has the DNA TGTGCCAGCAGGTCGCCGGACATAGGGAATGAGCAGTTCTTC. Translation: CASRSPDIGNEQFF.

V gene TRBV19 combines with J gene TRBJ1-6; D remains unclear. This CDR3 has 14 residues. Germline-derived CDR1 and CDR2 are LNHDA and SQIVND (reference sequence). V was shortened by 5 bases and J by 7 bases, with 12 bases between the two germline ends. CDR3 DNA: TGTGCCAGTAGTTCCCGGGGTTTGAATTCACCCCTCCACTTT. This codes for CASSSRGLNSPLHF.

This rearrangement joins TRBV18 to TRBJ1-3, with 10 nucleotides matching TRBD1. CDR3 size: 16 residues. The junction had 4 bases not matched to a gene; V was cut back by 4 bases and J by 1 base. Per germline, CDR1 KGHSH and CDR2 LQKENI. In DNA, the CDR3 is TGTGCCAGCTCACTGGGACAGGGGCGGTCTGGAAACACCATATATTTT. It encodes CASSLGQGRSGNTIYF.

CDR3 bases: TGTGCCAGCAGCGTAGGTAGAGCGGGGGGGCAAGAGACCCAGTACTTC. Its translation is CASSVGRAGGQETQYF. J is TRBJ2-5 and V is TRBV9, with TRBD2 matching over 10 bases. V lost 0 bases and J lost 2; bases outside the gene matches: 4. Germline CDR1 and CDR2: SGDLS and YYNGEE. The CDR3 runs 16 residues.

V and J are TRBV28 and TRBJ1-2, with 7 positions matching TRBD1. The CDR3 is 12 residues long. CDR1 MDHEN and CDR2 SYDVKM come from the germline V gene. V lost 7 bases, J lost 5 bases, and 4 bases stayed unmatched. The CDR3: CASKGGVYGYTF. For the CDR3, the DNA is TGTGCCAGCAAAGGGGGCGTATATGGCTACACCTTC.

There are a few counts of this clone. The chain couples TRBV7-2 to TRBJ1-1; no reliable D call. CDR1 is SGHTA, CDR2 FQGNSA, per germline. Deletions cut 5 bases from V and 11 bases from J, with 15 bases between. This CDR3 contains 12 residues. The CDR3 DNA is TGTGCCAGCAGCCCGGTGAACTTGGGGGCTTTCTTT. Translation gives CASSPVNLGAFF.